The 4 T cell receptor beta chains reported below all come from one sample, sequenced in a study of T cells in Graves' hyperthyroidism and ophthalmopathy. TCR beta CDR3 sequences were amplified from RNA transcripts. With the HTBI primer set, the TCR CDR3 went through a first round of RT-PCR. TCRdb itself ran the multiplex PCR reads through MiXCR, one entry per CDR3 protein. Here the sample spans under 350,000 distinct CDR3 sequences, about 18% being singletons. The sequencing input was blood. The receptor set was obtained from a woman aged 55-69 years with Graves' ophthalmopathy.

This clonotype was observed many times. The rearrangement joins TRBV27 to TRBJ1-1; TRBD1 agrees at 8 bases. V lost 7 bases, J lost 1 base, and 5 bases stayed unmatched. CDR1 MNHEY and CDR2 SMNVEV come from the germline V gene (reference sequence). This CDR3 is built from 14 residues. The CDR3 spells CASNRQGPNTEAFF. The CDR3 DNA reads TGTGCCAGCAACAGACAGGGGCCGAACACTGAAGCTTTCTTT.

This clonotype was detected only a few times. The CDR3, as DNA: TGTGCCAGTAGTATAGCGTCGGCCTCTGGGGATCAGCCCCAGCATTTT. It codes for CASSIASASGDQPQHF. The rearrangement uses TRBV19 and TRBJ1-5; D gene uncertain. The CDR3 runs 16 residues. V gave up 1 base and J gave up 5 bases, with 15 bases separating them. CDR1 LNHDA and CDR2 SQIVND come from the germline V gene (reference sequence).

The V gene is TRBV9, the J gene TRBJ1-3; D may be TRBD1 (6 bases). The V gene's germline CDR1 is SGDLS and CDR2 YYNGEE. The CDR3 has 13 residues. The V and J ends lost 4 bases and 4 bases respectively, with 9 bases between them. CDR3 region: CASSRGYGNTIYF. The CDR3 nucleotides are TGTGCCAGCAGCAGGGGGTACGGAAACACCATATATTTT. The full variable domain, completed using reference TRBV9 and TRBJ1-3, is DSGVTQTPKHLITATGQRVTLRCSPRSGDLSVYWYQQSLDQGLQFLIQYYNGEERAKGNILERFSAQQFPDLHSELNLSSLELGDSALYFCASSRGYGNTIYFGEGSWLTVV.

This clonotype turned up a few times. The chain combines TRBV6-1 with TRBJ2-2; weak D call: TRBD2 (5 bases). V was clipped by 5 bases and J by 7 bases, with 14 bases between them. Germline assignment: CDR1 MNHNS and CDR2 SASEGT. This CDR3 has 14 residues. The CDR3 sequence is CASSTRLGSGELFF. The CDR3 DNA is TGTGCCAGCAGTACCCGGCTAGGGAGCGGGGAGCTGTTTTTT.